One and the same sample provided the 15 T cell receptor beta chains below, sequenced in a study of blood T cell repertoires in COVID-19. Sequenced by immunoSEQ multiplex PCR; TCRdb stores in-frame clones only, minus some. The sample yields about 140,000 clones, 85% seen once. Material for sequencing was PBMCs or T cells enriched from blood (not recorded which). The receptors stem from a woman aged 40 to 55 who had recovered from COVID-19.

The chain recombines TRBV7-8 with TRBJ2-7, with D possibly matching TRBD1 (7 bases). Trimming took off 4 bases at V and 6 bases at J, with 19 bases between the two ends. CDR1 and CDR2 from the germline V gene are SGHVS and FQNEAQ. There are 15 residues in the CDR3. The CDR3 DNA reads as TGTGCCAGCAGCTCTTACCAGGGGGGAGAGGGCGAGCAGTACTTC. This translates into CASSSYQGGEGEQYF.

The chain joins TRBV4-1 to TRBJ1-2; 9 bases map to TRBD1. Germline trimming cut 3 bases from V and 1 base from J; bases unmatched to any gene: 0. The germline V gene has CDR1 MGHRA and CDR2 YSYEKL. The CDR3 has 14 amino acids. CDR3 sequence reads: CASSQDRGNYGYTF. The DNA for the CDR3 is TGCGCCAGCAGCCAGGACAGGGGTAACTATGGCTACACCTTC.

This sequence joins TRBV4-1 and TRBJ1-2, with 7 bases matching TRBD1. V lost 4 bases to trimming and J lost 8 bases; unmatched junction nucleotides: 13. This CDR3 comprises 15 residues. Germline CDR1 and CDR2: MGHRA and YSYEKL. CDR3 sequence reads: CASSLRQGRWDGYTF. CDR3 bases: TGCGCCAGCAGCCTAAGACAGGGTAGGTGGGACGGCTACACCTTC.

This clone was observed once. CDR3 amino acids: CASSSGIETDTQYF. CDR3 DNA: TGTGCCAGCAGTTCTGGTATCGAGACAGATACGCAGTATTTT. The chain joins TRBV27 to TRBJ2-3, with D uncertain. Trimming took off 4 bases at V and 3 bases at J, with 11 bases between the two ends. The CDR3 consists of 14 residues. The germline V gene has CDR1 MNHEY and CDR2 SMNVEV (reference sequence).

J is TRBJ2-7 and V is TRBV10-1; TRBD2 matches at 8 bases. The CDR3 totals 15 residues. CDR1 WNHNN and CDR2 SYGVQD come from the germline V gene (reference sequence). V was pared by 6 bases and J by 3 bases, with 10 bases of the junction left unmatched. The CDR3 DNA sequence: TGCGCCAGCAGCGTAGCGGGGCTGGCTTACTACGAGCAGTACTTC. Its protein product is CASSVAGLAYYEQYF.

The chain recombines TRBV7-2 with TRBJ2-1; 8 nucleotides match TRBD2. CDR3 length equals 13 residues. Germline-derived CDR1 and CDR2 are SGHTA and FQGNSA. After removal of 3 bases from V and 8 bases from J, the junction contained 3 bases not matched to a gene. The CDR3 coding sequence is TGTGCCAGCAGCTTGGGACTAGGAGATGAGCAGTTCTTC. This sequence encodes CASSLGLGDEQFF.

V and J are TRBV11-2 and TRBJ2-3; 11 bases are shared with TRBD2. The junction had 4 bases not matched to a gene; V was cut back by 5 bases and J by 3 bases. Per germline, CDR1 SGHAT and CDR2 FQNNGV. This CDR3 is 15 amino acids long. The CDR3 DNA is TGTGCCAGCAGCCCCGGACTAGCGGGTACAGATACGCAGTATTTT. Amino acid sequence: CASSPGLAGTDTQYF.

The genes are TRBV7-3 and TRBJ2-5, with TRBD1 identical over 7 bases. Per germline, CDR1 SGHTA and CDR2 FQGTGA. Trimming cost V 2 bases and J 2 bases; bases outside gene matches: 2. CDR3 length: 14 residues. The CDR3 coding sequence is TGTGCCAGCAGCTTACTGGGACAGCAAGAGACCCAGTACTTC. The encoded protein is CASSLLGQQETQYF.

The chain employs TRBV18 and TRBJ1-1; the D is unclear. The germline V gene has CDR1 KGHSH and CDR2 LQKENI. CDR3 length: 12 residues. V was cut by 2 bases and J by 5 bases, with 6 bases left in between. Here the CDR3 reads CASSPGETEAFF. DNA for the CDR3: TGTGCCAGCTCACCAGGGGAGACTGAAGCTTTCTTT.

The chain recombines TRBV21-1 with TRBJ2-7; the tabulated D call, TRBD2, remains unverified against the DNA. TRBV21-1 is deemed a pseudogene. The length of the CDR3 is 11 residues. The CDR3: CASPSAHEQYF. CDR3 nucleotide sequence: TGTGCCAGTCCGAGCGCCCACGAGCAGTACTTC.

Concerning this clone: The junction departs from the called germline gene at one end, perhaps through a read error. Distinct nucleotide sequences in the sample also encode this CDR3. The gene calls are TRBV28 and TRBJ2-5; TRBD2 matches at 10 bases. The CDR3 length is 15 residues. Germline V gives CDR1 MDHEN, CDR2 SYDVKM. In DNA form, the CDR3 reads TGTGCCAGCAGTTTGAGCGGGGGGGCCGGGGAGACCCAATACTTC. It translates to CASSLSGGAGETQYF.

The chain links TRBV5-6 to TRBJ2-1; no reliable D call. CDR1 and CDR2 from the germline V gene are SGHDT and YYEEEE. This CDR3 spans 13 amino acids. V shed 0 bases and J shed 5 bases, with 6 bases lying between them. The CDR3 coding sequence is TGTGCCAGCAGCTTGGAACGGGACAATGAGCAGTTCTTC. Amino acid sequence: CASSLERDNEQFF.

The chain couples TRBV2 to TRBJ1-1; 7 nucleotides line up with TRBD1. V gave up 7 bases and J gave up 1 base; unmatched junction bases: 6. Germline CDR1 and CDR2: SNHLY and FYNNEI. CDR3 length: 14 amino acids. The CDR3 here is CASKPGTENTEAFF. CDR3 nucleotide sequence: TGTGCCAGCAAACCCGGGACAGAGAACACTGAAGCTTTCTTT.

The CDR3 spells CASSLGGGVYNEQFF. In DNA form, the CDR3 reads TGCGCCAGCAGCTTGGGCGGGGGGGTCTACAATGAGCAGTTCTTC. V usage is TRBV5-1 and J usage is TRBJ2-1, with 9 positions matching TRBD2. This CDR3 contains 15 residues. The ends lost 0 bases at V and 3 bases at J; junction bases unmatched: 1. Germline values: CDR1 SGHRS, CDR2 YFSETQ.

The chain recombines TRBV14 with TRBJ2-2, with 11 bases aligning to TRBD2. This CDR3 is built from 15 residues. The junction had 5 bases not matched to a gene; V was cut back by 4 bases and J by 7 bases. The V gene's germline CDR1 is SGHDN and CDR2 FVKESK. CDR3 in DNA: TGTGCCAGCAGCCTAGGGACTAGCGGATTCGGGGAGCTGTTTTTT. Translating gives CASSLGTSGFGELFF.